This T cell receptor beta chain emerged from a study of T cell changes during pregnancy in multiple sclerosis (dated by TCRdb to 2018 to 2020). Turning to the overall study: In women with multiple sclerosis, the researchers looked at how the T cell repertoire shifted as pregnancy progressed.

Points on this clone: The target of this receptor is not known. Base qualities are missing; no much larger clone stands one base away.

Library creation used the immunoSEQ multiplex PCR assay. Drawn from immuneACCESS, this table holds only the in-frame rearrangements with V and J called that TCRdb kept. Clones are partly lost; checked studies trace under half to an unresolved V gene and leave the rest unexplained. This sample comprises tens of thousands of clones, roughly nine tenths of them detected only once. Over 0.7% of the sample lies in the top ten. The sequence came from a female donor in good health, enrolled as a control in a pregnancy study. Sequencing was performed on peripheral blood, taken in the first trimester of pregnancy.

The encoded CDR3 is CASSAPGSSYNEQFF. The sequenced DNA is TGTGCCAGCAGTGCCCCGGGAAGCTCCTACAATGAGCAGTTCTTC. Recombination joined TRBV6-1 with TRBJ2-1; the best D guess is TRBD2, with 5 bases matching. Sequences MNHNS (CDR1) and SASEGT (CDR2) are obtained from the germline V gene. Spanning cysteine to phenylalanine, the CDR3 consists of 15 amino acids. The entry retains the CDR3 DNA only, 45 bases that are in frame from base 1. Cut back by 4 bases and 0 bases, the V and J ends lie 10 bases apart.